One sample yielded the 2 T cell receptor beta chains listed below, sequenced in a study of blood T cell repertoires in COVID-19. Generated by immunoSEQ multiplex PCR, the TCRdb table keeps only in-frame clones and is missing some. The table shows some 250,000 clones, with 75% to 90% occurring only once. Specimen: peripheral blood. These receptor sequences come from a man younger than 40 who had recovered from COVID-19.

The rearrangement uses TRBV27 and TRBJ1-2; 8 bases fit TRBD1. V lost 4 bases, J lost 5 bases, and 6 bases stayed unmatched. CDR3 length equals 14 residues. CDR1 is MNHEY and CDR2 is SMNVEV in the germline V gene (reference sequence). DNA of the CDR3: TGTGCCAGCAGTTCTGGACAGGGCCCTTATGGCTACACCTTC. Its protein product is CASSSGQGPYGYTF.

This clone showed up just once. The chain links TRBV20-1 to TRBJ1-3; D uncertain. Germline V gene lookup returns CDR1 DFQATT and CDR2 SNEGSKA (reference sequence). The CDR3 has 15 amino acids. V lost 3 bases and J 4 bases, leaving 16 bases between the germline ends. This CDR3 is CSASPGRVIGNTIYF. The CDR3 DNA reads TGCAGTGCTAGTCCGGGTCGGGTTATCGGAAACACCATATATTTT.